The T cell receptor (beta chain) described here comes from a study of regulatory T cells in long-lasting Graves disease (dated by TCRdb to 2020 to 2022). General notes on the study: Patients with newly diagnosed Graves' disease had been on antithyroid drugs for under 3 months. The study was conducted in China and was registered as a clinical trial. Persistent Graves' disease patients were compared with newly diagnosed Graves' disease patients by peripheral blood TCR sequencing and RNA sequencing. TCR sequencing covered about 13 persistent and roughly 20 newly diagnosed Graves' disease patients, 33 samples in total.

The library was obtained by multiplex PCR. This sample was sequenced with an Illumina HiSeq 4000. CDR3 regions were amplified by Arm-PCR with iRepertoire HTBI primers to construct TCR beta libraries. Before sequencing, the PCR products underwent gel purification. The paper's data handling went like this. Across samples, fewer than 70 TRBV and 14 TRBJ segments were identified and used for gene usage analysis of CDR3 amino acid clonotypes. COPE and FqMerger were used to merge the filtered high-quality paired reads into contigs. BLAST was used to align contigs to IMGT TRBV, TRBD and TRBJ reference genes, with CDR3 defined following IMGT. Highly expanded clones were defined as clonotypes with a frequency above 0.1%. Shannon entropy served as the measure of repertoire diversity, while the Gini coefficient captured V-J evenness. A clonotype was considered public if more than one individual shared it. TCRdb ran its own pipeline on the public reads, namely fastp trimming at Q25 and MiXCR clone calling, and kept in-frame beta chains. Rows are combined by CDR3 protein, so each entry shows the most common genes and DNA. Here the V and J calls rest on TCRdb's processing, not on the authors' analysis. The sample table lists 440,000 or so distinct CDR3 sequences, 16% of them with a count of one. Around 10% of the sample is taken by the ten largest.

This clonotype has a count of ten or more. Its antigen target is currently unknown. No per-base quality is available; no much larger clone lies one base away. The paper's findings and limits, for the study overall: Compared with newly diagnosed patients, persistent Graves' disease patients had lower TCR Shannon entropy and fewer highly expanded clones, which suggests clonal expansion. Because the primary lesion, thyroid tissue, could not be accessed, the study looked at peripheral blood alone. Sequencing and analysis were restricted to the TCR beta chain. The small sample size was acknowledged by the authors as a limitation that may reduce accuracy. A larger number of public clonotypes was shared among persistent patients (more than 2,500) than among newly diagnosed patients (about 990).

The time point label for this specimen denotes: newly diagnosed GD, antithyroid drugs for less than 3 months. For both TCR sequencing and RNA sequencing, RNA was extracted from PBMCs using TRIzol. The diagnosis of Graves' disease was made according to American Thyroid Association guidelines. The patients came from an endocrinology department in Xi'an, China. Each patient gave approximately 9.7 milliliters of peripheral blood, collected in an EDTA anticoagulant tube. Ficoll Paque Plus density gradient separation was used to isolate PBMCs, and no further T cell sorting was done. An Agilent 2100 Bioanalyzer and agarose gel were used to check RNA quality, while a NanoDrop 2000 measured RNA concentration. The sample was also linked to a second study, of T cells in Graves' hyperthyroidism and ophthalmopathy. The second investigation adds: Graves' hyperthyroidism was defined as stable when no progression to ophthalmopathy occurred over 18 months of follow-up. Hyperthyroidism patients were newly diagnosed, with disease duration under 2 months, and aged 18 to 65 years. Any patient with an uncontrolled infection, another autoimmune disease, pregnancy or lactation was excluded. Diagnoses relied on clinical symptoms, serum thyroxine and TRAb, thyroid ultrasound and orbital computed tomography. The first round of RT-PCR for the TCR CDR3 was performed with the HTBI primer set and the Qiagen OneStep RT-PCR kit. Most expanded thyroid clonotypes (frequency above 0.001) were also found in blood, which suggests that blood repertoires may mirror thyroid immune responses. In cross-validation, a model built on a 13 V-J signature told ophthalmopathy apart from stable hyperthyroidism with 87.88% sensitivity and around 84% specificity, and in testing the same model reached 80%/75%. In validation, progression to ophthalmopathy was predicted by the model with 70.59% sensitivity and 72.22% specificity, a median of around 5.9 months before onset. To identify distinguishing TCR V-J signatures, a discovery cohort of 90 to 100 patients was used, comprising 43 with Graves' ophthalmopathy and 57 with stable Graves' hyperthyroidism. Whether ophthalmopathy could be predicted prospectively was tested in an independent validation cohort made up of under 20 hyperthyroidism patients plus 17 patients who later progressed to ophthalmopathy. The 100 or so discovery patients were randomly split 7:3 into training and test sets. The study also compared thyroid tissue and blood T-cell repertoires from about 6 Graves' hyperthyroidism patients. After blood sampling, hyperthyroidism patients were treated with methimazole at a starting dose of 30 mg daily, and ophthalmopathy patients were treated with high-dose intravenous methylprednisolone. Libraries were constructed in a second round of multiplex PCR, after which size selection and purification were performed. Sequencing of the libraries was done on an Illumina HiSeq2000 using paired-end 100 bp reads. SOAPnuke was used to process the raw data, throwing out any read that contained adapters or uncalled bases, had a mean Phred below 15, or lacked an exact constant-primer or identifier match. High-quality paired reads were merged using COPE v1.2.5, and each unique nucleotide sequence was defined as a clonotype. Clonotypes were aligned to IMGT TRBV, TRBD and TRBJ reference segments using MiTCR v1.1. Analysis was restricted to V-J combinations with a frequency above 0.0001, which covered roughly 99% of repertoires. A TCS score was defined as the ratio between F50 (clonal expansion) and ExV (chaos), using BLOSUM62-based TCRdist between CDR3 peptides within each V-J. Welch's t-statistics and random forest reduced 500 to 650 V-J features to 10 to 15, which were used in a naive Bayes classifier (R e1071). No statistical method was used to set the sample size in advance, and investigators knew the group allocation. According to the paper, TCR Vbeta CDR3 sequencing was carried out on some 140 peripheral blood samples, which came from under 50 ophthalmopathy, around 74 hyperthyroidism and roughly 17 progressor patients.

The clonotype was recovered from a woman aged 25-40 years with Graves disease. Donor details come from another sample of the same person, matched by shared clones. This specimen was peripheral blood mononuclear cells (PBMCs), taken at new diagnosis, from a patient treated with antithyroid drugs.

CDR3 protein: CSAPFGDEKTGAGGYTF. In nucleotides, the sequence is TGCAGTGCTCCCTTCGGCGACGAAAAAACAGGGGCGGGGGGCTACACCTTC. The rearrangement joined TRBV20-1 to TRBJ1-2, with 7 bases in between that match TRBD1. Ends trimmed: V by 5 bases, J by 8 bases; bases unmatched to a gene: 23. The CDR3, cysteine through phenylalanine, is 17 amino acids long. Of all the DNA, just the CDR3 is kept, 51 bases in frame from base 1. The CDR1 and CDR2 encoded by the germline V gene (reference sequence) are DFQATT and SNEGSKA.